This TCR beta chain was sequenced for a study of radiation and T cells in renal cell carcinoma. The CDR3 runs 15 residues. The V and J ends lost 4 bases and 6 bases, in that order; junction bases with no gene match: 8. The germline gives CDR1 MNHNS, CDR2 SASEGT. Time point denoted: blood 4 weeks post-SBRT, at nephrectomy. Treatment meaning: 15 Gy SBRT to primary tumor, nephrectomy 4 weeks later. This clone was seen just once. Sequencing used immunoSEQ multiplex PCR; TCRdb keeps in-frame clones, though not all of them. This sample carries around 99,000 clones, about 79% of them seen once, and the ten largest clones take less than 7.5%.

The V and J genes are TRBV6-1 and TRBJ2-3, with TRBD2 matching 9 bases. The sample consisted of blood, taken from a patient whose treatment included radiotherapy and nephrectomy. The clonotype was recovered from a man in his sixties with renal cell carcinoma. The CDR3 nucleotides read TGTGCCAGCAGTGTAGTAGCGGGAGTTTCCGATACGCAGTATTTT. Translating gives CASSVVAGVSDTQYF.